Following are 10 T cell receptor beta chains from one sample sequenced in a study of control samples from healthy donors and cancer patients. The table came from immunoSEQ multiplex PCR; TCRdb's copy has only in-frame clones and leaves some out. Among some 150,000 clones listed, over 90% were seen once. The sequenced sample consisted of blood. Receptors were obtained from a woman in her thirties in good health.

The chain joins TRBV11-1 to TRBJ1-2; tentatively, D is TRBD1 (6 bases). V was shortened by 5 bases and J by 7 bases, with 17 bases between the two germline ends. CDR3 size: 14 residues. From germline, CDR1 is SGHAT and CDR2 FQDESV (reference sequence). The CDR3 DNA reads TGTGCCAGCAGCCCCGGGGCAGGGGTTACTGGCTACACCTTC. It yields the protein CASSPGAGVTGYTF.

This rearrangement joins TRBV9 to TRBJ2-3, with D hard to call. The CDR3 extends over 13 amino acids. V lost 3 bases, J lost 6 bases, and 11 bases lay in between. Germline V gene lookup returns CDR1 SGDLS and CDR2 YYNGEE. The CDR3: CASSERTEDTQYF. The CDR3 DNA is TGTGCCAGCAGCGAAAGAACGGAGGATACGCAGTATTTT.

V gene TRBV28 combines with J gene TRBJ2-2; 12 bases align to TRBD2. In germline, CDR1 is MDHEN, CDR2 SYDVKM. This CDR3 has 17 amino acids. V trimming: 5 bases; J trimming: 2 bases; junction bases outside the gene matches: 6. CDR3 coding DNA: TGTGCCAGCAGTCCCCGACTAGCGGGAGCCAACACCGGGGAGCTGTTTTTT. As protein: CASSPRLAGANTGELFF. The variable domain in full, with the rest retrieved from reference TRBV28 and TRBJ2-2, is DVKVTQSSRYLVKRTGEKVFLECVQDMDHENMFWYRQDPGLGLRLIYFSYDVKMKEKGDIPEGYSVSREKKERFSLILESASTNQTSMYLCASSPRLAGANTGELFFGEGSRLTVL.

The chain links TRBV4-1 to TRBJ2-2, with TRBD2 identical over 8 bases. The germline CDR1 and CDR2 sequences are MGHRA and YSYEKL. J was trimmed by 2 bases and V by 0 bases; bases with no gene match: 8. This CDR3 is 18 amino acids long. CDR3 sequence reads: CASSQDWASGLNTGELFF. In DNA, the CDR3 is TGCGCCAGCAGCCAAGATTGGGCTAGCGGGTTAAACACCGGGGAGCTGTTTTTT.

The chain links TRBV20-1 to TRBJ2-2; 12 nucleotides align to TRBD2. Germline loops: CDR1 DFQATT, CDR2 SNEGSKA (reference sequence). With 3 bases clipped from V and 3 bases from J, the junction kept 8 bases outside the gene matches. The CDR3 runs to 17 residues. CDR3 protein: CSASLLAGGLHTGELFF. The CDR3, as DNA: TGCAGTGCTAGTTTACTAGCGGGAGGTCTACACACCGGGGAGCTGTTTTTT.

For the CDR3, the DNA is TGTGCCACCGCCAGCGCCGGGACACCGCAAGAGACCCAGTACTTC. It is translated as CATASAGTPQETQYF. J is TRBJ2-5 and V is TRBV15; perhaps TRBD1 as D (6 bases). The length of the CDR3 is 15 residues. Trimming stripped 8 bases from V and 2 bases from J, with 18 bases between. Germline V lookup: CDR1 LNHNV, CDR2 YYDKDF (reference sequence).

V and J are TRBV29-1 and TRBJ2-7; D is uncertain. V lost 6 bases to trimming and J lost 4 bases, with 7 bases between them. Germline CDR1 SQVTM, CDR2 ANQGSEA. The length of the CDR3 is 10 residues. The CDR3 DNA follows: TGCAGCGTATTCTTATACGAGCAGTACTTC. Its protein product is CSVFLYEQYF.

The chain combines TRBV5-4 with TRBJ2-1; D is uncertain. The CDR3 has 15 amino acids. CDR1 and CDR2 (germline): SGHNT, YYREEE (reference sequence). Trimming cost V 4 bases and J 0 bases, with 11 bases left between them. Here the CDR3 DNA reads TGTGCCAGCAGCCCCGACGGTAGCTCCTACAATGAGCAGTTCTTC. Amino acid sequence: CASSPDGSSYNEQFF.

This clone occurred a few times. The chain uses TRBV5-1 and TRBJ1-2, with a weak D call TRBD1 (6 bases). V lost 4 bases and J 3 bases, leaving 10 bases between the germline ends. The germline CDR1 and CDR2 sequences are SGHRS and YFSETQ. This CDR3 is 13 amino acids long. This chain's CDR3 is CASSPDSHYGYTF. The CDR3 DNA reads as TGCGCCAGCAGCCCGGACAGTCACTATGGCTACACCTTC.

V is TRBV19 and J is TRBJ1-1; TRBD1 agrees at 7 bases. The CDR3 has 15 amino acids. Germline V gene sequence: CDR1 LNHDA, CDR2 SQIVND (reference sequence). V gave up 6 bases and J gave up 5 bases; unmatched junction bases: 12. CDR3 nucleotides: TGTGCCAGTAGCTCTCGGACAGGTTTAGGGACTGAAGCTTTCTTT. Translated, it gives CASSSRTGLGTEAFF.